This entry lists 19 T cell receptor beta chains sequenced from one sample in a study of CD8+CD57+ T cells in acquired aplastic anemia. TCR beta VDJ and CDR3 profiles were obtained from a genomic DNA template. TCRdb re-analysed the reads in MiXCR, keeping a single row per CDR3 protein. The sample shows roughly 250,000 distinct CDR3 sequences, less than 85% of them seen only once. Patients chosen for sequencing had shown CD8+CD57+ cell expansion by flow cytometry. Sequencing used sorted CD4+, CD8+, or CD8+CD57+ T cells (not recorded which) from PBMCs. These TCRs come from a human donor with aplastic anemia.

The sample holds a few counts of this clonotype. This chain uses TRBV10-3 with TRBJ1-2; 8 bases align to TRBD1. Germline V gives CDR1 ENHRY, CDR2 SYGVKD. Trimming cost V 8 bases and J 3 bases; bases outside gene matches: 8. The CDR3 spans 14 residues. This CDR3 is CAIFAGGADYGYTF. The CDR3 DNA reads TGTGCCATCTTCGCAGGGGGCGCCGACTATGGCTACACCTTC.

Comment on this clonotype: The germline gene is not matched at one end of the junction; a read error may be the cause. The chain carries TRBV12-3 or TRBV12-4 and TRBJ2-5, with D perhaps being TRBD1 or TRBD2 (6 bases each). The CDR3 has 13 amino acids. CDR3 sequence (DNA): TGTGCCAGCGGGGGGCCGAAACAAGAGACCCAGAACTTC. The encoded protein is CASGGPKQETQNF.

On this clonotype itself: It is likely a read error, because the conserved phenylalanine at the end of the CDR3 is missing. The limits of the CDR3 on the DNA are not certain, so only TCRdb's listed CDR3 is given. The CDR3 reads CASSSSSTESQLY. J is TRBJ2-5 and V is TRBV7-6. Per the germline V gene, CDR1 is SGHVS and CDR2 is FNYEAQ. The CDR3 totals 13 residues, both ends included.

Concerning this clonotype: One end of the junction varies from germline; a read error may be responsible. The J gene is TRBJ2-1, the V gene TRBV29-1; D is tentatively TRBD1 or TRBD2 (5 bases each). Per the germline V gene, CDR1 is SQVTM and CDR2 is ANQGSEA. This CDR3 is built from 11 residues. The CDR3 bases are TGCAGCGTTGGGGGGATCCATGAGCATTTCTTT. Translation gives CSVGGIHEHFF.

In DNA form, the CDR3 reads TGTGCCAGCAGCTTTCCTAGCAGCAGCGGGGGCGATGAGCAGTTCTTC. It yields the protein CASSFPSSSGGDEQFF. V and J are TRBV7-2 and TRBJ2-1, with TRBD2 identical over 8 bases. V dropped 3 bases and J dropped 8; count of bases not matched to a gene: 12. The CDR3 runs to 16 residues. The V gene's germline CDR1 is SGHTA and CDR2 FQGNSA. Looking up the rest from reference TRBV7-2 and TRBJ2-1 gives the full variable domain: GAGVSQSPSNKVTEKGKDVELRCDPISGHTALYWYRQSLGQGLEFLIYFQGNSAPDKSGLPSDRFSAERTGGSVSTLTIQRTQQEDSAVYLCASSFPSSSGGDEQFFGPGTRLTVL.

As concerns this clonotype: This may be a read error, as it is one base from a much larger clone. The chain has TRBV7-8 and TRBJ2-7, with D possibly matching TRBD2 (6 bases). The CDR3 runs 16 residues. CDR1 and CDR2 from the germline V gene are SGHVS and FQNEAQ. With 0 bases removed from V and 7 bases from J, the gap between germline ends came to 19 bases. The CDR3 DNA follows: TGTGCCAGCAGCTTAGCGGGAGGTCCCGGTACGCAGGAGCAGTACTTC. Translating it yields CASSLAGGPGTQEQYF.

The gene calls are TRBV20-1 and TRBJ2-1, with D perhaps given as TRBD1 or TRBD2 (6 bases each). Trimming shortened V by 4 bases and J by 11 bases, and 18 bases separated the two germline ends. The CDR3 extends over 13 amino acids. Germline assignment: CDR1 DFQATT and CDR2 SNEGSKA (reference sequence). The CDR3, as DNA: TGCAGTGCTAACGGGGGCAGAACCAAGAAGCAGTTCTTC. Amino acid sequence: CSANGGRTKKQFF.

The V call is TRBV12-3 or TRBV12-4, the J call TRBJ1-2; a possible D gene is TRBD1 (6 bases). This CDR3 region has 16 residues. Trimming pared 6 bases from V and 7 bases from J, leaving 24 bases between. CDR3 protein: CASSLGGDGLAFGYTF. Here the CDR3 DNA reads TGTGCCAGCAGCCTGGGGGGCGACGGGCTCGCCTTTGGCTACACCTTC.

The chain employs TRBV7-3 and TRBJ1-2; 7 bases match TRBD1. Germline CDR1 is SGHTA and CDR2 is FQGTGA. Trimming removed 5 bases from V and 14 bases from J; junction bases left unmatched: 20. This CDR3 spans 15 amino acids. Here the CDR3 reads CASSVSGGPQDEDTF. CDR3 bases: TGTGCCAGCAGCGTATCAGGGGGACCGCAAGATGAAGATACCTTC.

This clonotype was observed at least ten times. The CDR3 sequence is CASSYSGGNTIYF. CDR3 bases: TGTGCCAGCAGTTACTCTGGAGGAAACACCATATATTTT. The chain links TRBV6-6 to TRBJ1-3; D not certain. Germline V gene lookup returns CDR1 MNHNY and CDR2 SVGAGI (reference sequence). Trimming removed 0 bases from V and 4 bases from J, with 4 bases in between. The CDR3 has 13 residues.

The rearrangement links TRBV9 to TRBJ2-7, with 7 bases matching TRBD2. The germline CDR1 and CDR2 sequences are SGDLS and YYNGEE. V dropped 4 bases and J dropped 0; count of bases not matched to a gene: 7. The CDR3 contains 15 residues. The CDR3 sequence: CASSSTSAYSYEQYF. Written as DNA, the CDR3 is TGTGCCAGCAGCTCCACTAGCGCCTACTCCTACGAGCAGTACTTC.

The chain's CDR3 is CASSPQGTWEKNQYF. The CDR3 DNA sequence: TGTGCCAGCAGCCCACAGGGGACCTGGGAAAAGAACCAGTACTTC. The chain recombines TRBV7-8 with TRBJ2-5; 7 positions match TRBD1. CDR3 size: 15 residues. V was clipped by 5 bases and J by 10 bases; unmatched bases: 16. Germline CDR1 is SGHVS and CDR2 is FQNEAQ.

This clonotype turned up a few times. The chain uses TRBV20-1 and TRBJ2-3; 9 positions match TRBD2. With 6 bases clipped from V and 2 bases from J, the junction kept 9 bases outside the gene matches. Germline values: CDR1 DFQATT, CDR2 SNEGSKA (reference sequence). The CDR3 loop spans 15 amino acids. This CDR3 reads CSARALAGPTDTQYF. CDR3 nucleotides: TGCAGTGCCCGAGCCCTAGCGGGGCCCACAGATACGCAGTATTTT.

In this sample, this clonotype turned up a few times. This sequence joins TRBV12-3 or TRBV12-4 and TRBJ2-2; the D gene could be TRBD1 or TRBD2 (5 bases each). V was shortened by 2 bases and J by 6 bases, with 7 bases between the two germline ends. This CDR3 comprises 13 residues. The CDR3 DNA sequence: TGTGCCAGCAGTTTACGGGACGCCGGGGAGCTGTTTTTT. As protein: CASSLRDAGELFF.

About this clonotype itself: The conserved phenylalanine or tryptophan is not found at the CDR3 terminus, so this likely reflects a read error. V and J are TRBV2 and TRBJ2-3; weak D call: TRBD1 (6 bases). V was shortened by 8 bases and J by 2 bases, with 11 bases between the two germline ends. The CDR3 extends over 13 amino acids. Germline values: CDR1 SNHLY, CDR2 FYNNEI. The CDR3 reads CASGGGYTDTQYL. As DNA, the CDR3 is TGTGCCAGCGGGGGCGGGTACACAGATACGCAGTATTTG.

The chain joins TRBV7-9 to TRBJ2-3; 8 bases map to TRBD2. The V gene end was trimmed by 3 bases and the J gene end by 11 bases; junction bases not matched to a gene: 7. Germline V gives CDR1 SEHNR, CDR2 FQNEAQ (reference sequence). The CDR3 length is 13 residues. The CDR3 region has the DNA TGTGCCAGCAGCTTTGAGGGAAGCGGGGGGCAGTATTTT. Residues: CASSFEGSGGQYF.

The chain uses TRBV2 and TRBJ1-2, with D possibly matching TRBD1 (5 bases). Germline lookup yields CDR1 SNHLY and CDR2 FYNNEI. The CDR3 is 14 amino acids. V was pared by 8 bases and J by 5 bases, with 18 bases between. CDR3 amino acids: CASGDGPTHYGYTF. For the CDR3, the DNA is TGTGCCAGCGGGGACGGGCCTACACATTATGGCTACACCTTC. The whole variable domain, remainder taken from reference TRBV2 and TRBJ1-2, is EPEVTQTPSHQVTQMGQEVILRCVPISNHLYFYWYRQILGQKVEFLVSFYNNEISEKSEIFDDQFSVERPDGSNFTLKIRSTKLEDSAMYFCASGDGPTHYGYTFGSGTRLTVV.

The V call is TRBV29-1, the J call TRBJ1-1; D uncertain. Germline CDR1 SQVTM, CDR2 ANQGSEA. V gave up 6 bases and J gave up 1 base, with 15 bases separating them. The CDR3 loop spans 14 amino acids. CDR3 in amino acids: CSVKLDGKNTEAFF. CDR3 nucleotide sequence: TGCAGCGTGAAACTCGACGGGAAGAACACTGAAGCTTTCTTT.

As regards this clonotype: The junction does not match germline at one end; this may be a read error. The chain joins TRBV9 to TRBJ2-7; 12 positions match TRBD1. The CDR3 runs 14 residues. Per germline, CDR1 SGDLS and CDR2 YYNGEE. The DNA for the CDR3 is TGTGCCAGCAGCGCCCACGCAGGGACAGGGGGCACTGACTTC. Translated, it gives CASSAHAGTGGTDF.